The T cell receptor beta chain described here comes from a study of blood T cells in healthy people across ages. This CDR3 has 13 residues. The V end was cut by 3 bases, the J end by 2 bases, with 10 bases between. Germline V lookup: CDR1 DFQATT, CDR2 SNEGSKA (reference sequence). Combining a sample-barcoded 5' primer with a J-beta primer mix, a second PCR ran for roughly 7 to 12 cycles. Each cDNA molecule received a tag from a template-switch adaptor that had 12 random nucleotides. MiXCR, run by TCRdb on the 5' RACE reads, gives a single entry per CDR3 protein. The sample holds 920,000 or so distinct CDR3 sequences, around 45% seen once.

The clonotype was recovered from a woman aged 55-70 years in good health. What was sequenced was blood. J is TRBJ2-5 and V is TRBV20-1; D ambiguous. CDR3: CSASGVRQETQYF. The CDR3 DNA is TGCAGTGCTAGTGGAGTTCGACAAGAGACCCAGTACTTC.